These T cell receptor beta chains were read from a single sample in a study of cytomegalovirus exposure and HLA in healthy donors. This table comes from immunoSEQ multiplex PCR, and its TCRdb copy is limited to in-frame clones, with some not included. In the table there are approximately 110,000 clones, about 81% of which are singletons. The sample taken for sequencing was PBMCs. Receptors were obtained from a woman aged 30 to 39 in good health and CMV-seronegative. The CDR3 runs from the conserved cysteine through the conserved F or W. D genes are given only for firm matches. Size values are once, few and many counts, or a class for expanded clones, and some rows have none.

clone_size,j_call,d_call,v_call,cdr3_nt,cdr3_aa
.,TRBJ1-5,.,TRBV5-1,TGCGCCAGCAGCACCGACCCTACAGGGTCCGGTCAGCCCCAGCATTTT,CASSTDPTGSGQPQHF
once,TRBJ1-1,.,TRBV4-1,TGCGCCAGCAGCCAAGATCGAGCGGTTGCAGCTTTCTTT,CASSQDRAVAAFF
.,TRBJ1-1,.,TRBV7-3,TGTGCCAGCAGCTCAAGCCAGGGCGGAACTGAAGCTTTCTTT,CASSSSQGGTEAFF
once,TRBJ2-7,TRBD1,TRBV30,TGTGCCTGGGAGGGACAGGGGGCTTACGAGCAGTACTTC,CAWEGQGAYEQYF
.,TRBJ2-6,.,TRBV5-1,TGCGCCAGCAGCCGAGGGGACGGGAGAAGTGGGGCCAACGTCCTGACTTTC,CASSRGDGRSGANVLTF
.,TRBJ2-7,.,TRBV7-9,TGTGCCAGCAGCTTAGAACTGGGGAGAGAGCAGTACTTC,CASSLELGREQYF
.,TRBJ1-2,TRBD1,TRBV18,TGTGCCAGCTCACCCCGAGACAGGGTGTACGGCTACACCTTC,CASSPRDRVYGYTF
.,TRBJ2-7,.,TRBV18,TGTGCCAGCTCCGGGACTGGAACCTACGAGCAGTACTTC,CASSGTGTYEQYF
once,TRBJ2-3,TRBD2,TRBV5-4,TGTGCCAGCAGCTTTAGCGGGGGGGGAACTAGGACAGATACGCAGTATTTT,CASSFSGGGTRTDTQYF
few,TRBJ2-1,TRBD1,TRBV9,TGTGCCAGCAGCGGCGGACAGGGGGAAAATGAGCAGTTCTTC,CASSGGQGENEQFF
.,TRBJ2-7,.,TRBV30,TGTGCCTGGGCCCCCCAGGGTTACGAGCAGTACTTC,CAWAPQGYEQYF
.,TRBJ2-5,.,TRBV29-1,TGCAGCGTTGGGTGGGGCCGAGAGACCCAGTACTTC,CSVGWGRETQYF
.,TRBJ1-5,.,TRBV7-9,TGTTCCAGCAGCTTGCCGGGGGAGCCCCAGCATTTT,CSSSLPGEPQHF
.,TRBJ2-4,.,TRBV27,TGTGCCAGCAGTTTGGAGGACAGACTAGCCAAAAACATTCAGTACTTC,CASSLEDRLAKNIQYF
.,TRBJ2-7,TRBD1,TRBV18,TGTGCCAGCTCACCCTCCGGGACAGACACGGAGCAGTACTTC,CASSPSGTDTEQYF
.,TRBJ2-5,TRBD2,TRBV27,TGTGCCAGCAGTTCCGGACTAGCGGAGTTCCAAGAGACCCAGTACTTC,CASSSGLAEFQETQYF
.,TRBJ2-1,.,TRBV19,TGTGCCAGTAGTACGTCCCTCAGGCTGAATGAGCAGTTCTTC,CASSTSLRLNEQFF
few,TRBJ2-1,.,TRBV18,TGTGCCAGCTCACCAGTGACTAGGACGTACAATGAGCAGTTCTTC,CASSPVTRTYNEQFF
.,TRBJ2-1,TRBD2,TRBV4-2,TGTGCCAGCAGCCAAGTAGGTAGCGGGGGGCGAAATGAGCAGTTCTTC,CASSQVGSGGRNEQFF
.,TRBJ1-6,TRBD1,TRBV19,TGTGCCAGTAGTTTTCAGGACAGGGGCCGAAAATCACCCCTCCACTTT,CASSFQDRGRKSPLHF
.,TRBJ2-1,TRBD2,TRBV4-3,TGCGCCAGCAGCCAAGGCGCTAGCGGGAGGCACAATGAGCAGTTCTTC,CASSQGASGRHNEQFF
.,TRBJ2-7,TRBD1,TRBV5-4,TGTGCCAGCAGCTCCCCCGGGACAGGGGACGAGCAGTACTTC,CASSSPGTGDEQYF
.,TRBJ1-2,TRBD1,TRBV2,TGTGCCAGCTCCCTGGACAGGGGGCTCTATGGCTACACCTTC,CASSLDRGLYGYTF
.,TRBJ2-2,TRBD1,TRBV5-8,TGTGCCAGCACCCAACCCGGGACAGACACCGGGGAGCTGTTTTTT,CASTQPGTDTGELFF
.,TRBJ2-7,TRBD1,TRBV19,TGTGCCAGTAGTTCGATAACAGGGGGGTCCTACGAGCAGTACTTC,CASSSITGGSYEQYF
.,TRBJ2-1,TRBD2,TRBV7-3,TGTGCCAGCAGCTTAGGTAGCGGGAGGGCGGGAAATGAGCAGTTCTTC,CASSLGSGRAGNEQFF
.,TRBJ1-5,.,TRBV5-1,TGCGCCAGCAGCTTCAGTGTCGATCAGCCCCAGCATTTT,CASSFSVDQPQHF
.,TRBJ2-7,.,TRBV6-6,TGTGCCAGCAGTACCCAGGGGTACGAGCAGTACTTC,CASSTQGYEQYF
few,TRBJ1-5,.,TRBV25-1,TGTGCCAGCAGTGAATCGGGTGGGGGGGTCGGCAATCAGCCCCAGCATTTT,CASSESGGGVGNQPQHF
.,TRBJ2-2,TRBD2,TRBV19,TGTGCCAGTAGCCAACCAGCGGGAGGTGCCGGGGAGCTGTTTTTT,CASSQPAGGAGELFF
.,TRBJ2-7,.,TRBV5-1,TGCGCCAGCAGCAACAACTACGAGCAGTACTTC,CASSNNYEQYF
.,TRBJ2-7,TRBD2,TRBV13,TGTGCCAGCAGCCAGTTAACACTAGCGGGAGGTTACGAGCAGTACTTC,CASSQLTLAGGYEQYF
few,TRBJ1-1,.,TRBV11-3,TGTGCCAGCAGCTTACAGGGAATGAACACTGAAGCTTTCTTT,CASSLQGMNTEAFF
.,TRBJ2-3,TRBD1,TRBV19,TGTGCCAGTAGTACCCAGACAGGGTGGATGACAGATACGCAGTATTTT,CASSTQTGWMTDTQYF
.,TRBJ2-4,.,TRBV7-9,TGTGCCAGCACCCCAATGGGGGGGCAAAACATTCAGTACTTC,CASTPMGGQNIQYF
few,TRBJ1-1,.,TRBV25-1,TGTGCCAGTCATAGTGACACTGAAGCTTTCTTT,CASHSDTEAFF
few,TRBJ2-7,TRBD1,TRBV5-1,TGCGCCAGCAGCTTGGGACAGGGGGACGAGCAGTACTTC,CASSLGQGDEQYF
once,TRBJ2-5,.,TRBV7-8,TGTGCCAGCAGCTTAGTACAAGAGACCCAGTACTTC,CASSLVQETQYF
.,TRBJ2-1,TRBD2,TRBV7-9,TGTGCCAGCAGCCCAACGGGGGGAGGTTACTACAATGAGCAGTTCTTC,CASSPTGGGYYNEQFF
.,TRBJ2-3,TRBD2,TRBV9,TGTGCCAGCAGCGTAGCCGGGACTAGCGGGGGAGGTACGCAGTATTTT,CASSVAGTSGGGTQYF
.,TRBJ1-1,TRBD1,TRBV6-1,TGTGCCAGCAGCTCGGGACAGACGAACACTGAAGCTTTCTTT,CASSSGQTNTEAFF
.,TRBJ2-7,TRBD2,TRBV4-2,TGTGCCAGCAGCCGAGGGACTAGCGGAGCCTCCTCCTACGAGCAGTACTTC,CASSRGTSGASSYEQYF
.,TRBJ2-5,TRBD2,TRBV30,TGTGCCTGCGAAGGGGCTAGCGGGCCACAAGAGACCCAGTACTTC,CACEGASGPQETQYF
.,TRBJ2-2,TRBD1,TRBV15,TGTGCCACCAGCACCGACAGGGGGCGAGTCACCGGGGAGCTGTTTTTT,CATSTDRGRVTGELFF
.,TRBJ1-2,.,TRBV30,TGTGCCTGGAGGACCGACAGTCTTTATGGCTACACCTTC,CAWRTDSLYGYTF
.,TRBJ1-1,.,TRBV11-3,TGTGCCAGCAGCACCCGAGGTACCTCTAATGAAGCTTTCTTT,CASSTRGTSNEAFF
.,TRBJ2-6,.,TRBV11-2,TGTGCCAGCAGGTCACAGGGATATGGGGCCAACGTCCTGACTTTC,CASRSQGYGANVLTF
.,TRBJ1-5,.,TRBV7-6,TGTGCCAGCAGTAGGGATAGGGGAAGCAATCAGCCCCAGCATTTT,CASSRDRGSNQPQHF
.,TRBJ2-1,TRBD1,TRBV4-1,TGCGCCAGCAGCTCAACTACAGGGGGCTCCTACAATGAGCAGTTCTTC,CASSSTTGGSYNEQFF
.,TRBJ2-1,TRBD1,TRBV5-1,TGCGCCAGCACGAGGGACAGCTCCTACAATGAGCAGTTCTTC,CASTRDSSYNEQFF
once,TRBJ2-5,TRBD2,TRBV30,TGTGCCTGGAGTGTACCTGGTAGCGGGAGGGAGACCCAGTACTTC,CAWSVPGSGRETQYF
.,TRBJ2-1,TRBD1,TRBV5-4,TGTGCCAGCACCAGGGACAGGGAATACAATGAGCAGTTCTTC,CASTRDREYNEQFF
.,TRBJ2-1,.,TRBV5-5,TGTGCCAGCAGCTTGTTGGGGAGTGGTAGCGCTGAGCAGTTCTTC,CASSLLGSGSAEQFF
.,TRBJ2-5,.,TRBV5-5,TGTGCCAGCAGCGCACAGGGGGGGTTAGAGACCCAGTACTTC,CASSAQGGLETQYF
.,TRBJ1-2,.,TRBV30,TGTGCCTGGAACCGGGGGGACTATGGCTACACCTTC,CAWNRGDYGYTF